Below, 3 T cell receptor beta chains from the same sample are listed, as sequenced in a study of vaccination effects on CD4 cells after COVID-19. Following culture for about ten days, CD4+ T cells were isolated. Participants each got two BNT162b2 or mRNA-1273 vaccine doses. Clones were sequenced by immunoSEQ multiplex PCR, and TCRdb holds only the in-frame ones, with some missing. The table lists about 66,000 clones, around 70% of them singletons, with around 2.4% in the top ten. Their antigens are not known. This material consisted of CD4+ T cells from PBMCs cultured without peptide, taken after COVID-19 vaccination. These receptors were taken from a human donor who received a COVID-19 vaccine.

The chain links TRBV6-5 to TRBJ2-5; TRBD2 aligns across 10 bases. J was trimmed by 4 bases and V by 6 bases; bases with no gene match: 5. The CDR3 consists of 14 residues. From germline, CDR1 is MNHEY and CDR2 SVGAGI. Here the CDR3 reads CASSVAGGTETQYF. The CDR3 nucleotides are TGTGCCAGCAGCGTAGCGGGGGGCACAGAGACCCAGTACTTC.

This clone was observed a few times. J is TRBJ1-2 and V is TRBV30; 9 nucleotides align to TRBD1. The CDR3 runs to 14 residues. The germline V gene has CDR1 GTSNPN and CDR2 SVGIG (reference sequence). With V trimmed by 0 bases and J by 6 bases, 5 bases remained unmatched. The CDR3 nucleotides read TGTGCCTGGAGTGTAAGGACAGGGGCAGATGGCTACACCTTC. Protein sequence: CAWSVRTGADGYTF.

This rearrangement joins TRBV3-1 (or the pseudogene TRBV3-2) to TRBJ1-5, with 7 bases matching TRBD1. There are 13 residues in the CDR3. Germline values: CDR1 LGHDT, CDR2 YNNKEL (reference sequence). V was pared by 2 bases and J by 6 bases, with 1 base of the junction left unmatched. The CDR3 coding sequence is TGTGCCAGCAGCCAACAGGGGGGTCAGCCCCAGCATTTT. It yields the protein CASSQQGGQPQHF.